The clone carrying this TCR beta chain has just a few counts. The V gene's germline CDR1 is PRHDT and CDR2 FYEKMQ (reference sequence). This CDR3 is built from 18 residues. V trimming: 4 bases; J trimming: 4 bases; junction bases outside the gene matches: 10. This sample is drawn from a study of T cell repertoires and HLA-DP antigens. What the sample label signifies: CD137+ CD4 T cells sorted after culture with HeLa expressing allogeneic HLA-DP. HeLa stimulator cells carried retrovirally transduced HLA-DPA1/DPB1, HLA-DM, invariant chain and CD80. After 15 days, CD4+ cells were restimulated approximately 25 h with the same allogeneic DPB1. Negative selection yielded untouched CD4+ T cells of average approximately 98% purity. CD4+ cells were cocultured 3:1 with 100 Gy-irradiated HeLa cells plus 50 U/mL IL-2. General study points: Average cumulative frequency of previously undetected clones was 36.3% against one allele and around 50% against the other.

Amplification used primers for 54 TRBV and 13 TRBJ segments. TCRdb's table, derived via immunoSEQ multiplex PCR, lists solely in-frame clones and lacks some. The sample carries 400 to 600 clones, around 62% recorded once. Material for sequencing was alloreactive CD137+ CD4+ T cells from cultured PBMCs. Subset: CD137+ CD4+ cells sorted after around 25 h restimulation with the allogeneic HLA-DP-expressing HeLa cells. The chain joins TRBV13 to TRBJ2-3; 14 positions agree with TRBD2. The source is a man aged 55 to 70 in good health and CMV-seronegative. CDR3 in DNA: TGTGCCAGCAGCTGGGTGACTAGCGGGAGGGCCGGGTCAGATACGCAGTATTTT. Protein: CASSWVTSGRAGSDTQYF.